The sequence of this T cell receptor beta chain was determined in a study of PD-L1 blockade in urothelial cancer. Study in general: Samples of blood were analyzed 3 weeks (second dose) and 6 weeks after treatment start.

Germline V CDR1 and CDR2: SGHVS, FQNEAQ. This CDR3 has 15 amino acids. V gave up 2 bases and J gave up 2 bases, with 13 bases separating them. Comment on this clone: Antigen: not known.

General study points: A below-median TCR clonality in blood before treatment predicted better survival.

This sample's time point: pretreatment peripheral blood. Added to each PCR by spiking were synthetic TCR analog templates. Sequencing was performed with immunoSEQ multiplex PCR; in TCRdb, only in-frame clones are kept and a portion is missing. Found here are about 49,000 clones, around 74% of them singletons; the top ten hold about 10%. This clonotype was obtained from a man between 65 and 79 years old with urothelial cancer. The sample here was PBMCs, taken around atezolizumab (anti-PD-L1) treatment. This chain uses TRBV7-8 with TRBJ2-7; a possible D gene is TRBD2 (6 bases). The CDR3, as DNA: TGTGCCAGCAGCTTAAGATCGGGGGATACCTACGAGCAGTACTTC. It is translated as CASSLRSGDTYEQYF.